This T cell receptor (beta chain) was sequenced for a study of blood T cell repertoires in COVID-19. Some clones are missing from TCRdb's copy, which holds only in-frame ones; the method was immunoSEQ multiplex PCR. The repertoire holds about 51,000 clones, approximately 84% seen once, with approximately 2.5% in the top ten. From germline, CDR1 is SQVTM and CDR2 ANQGSEA. The CDR3 spans 14 residues. With 1 base clipped from V and 7 bases from J, the junction kept 7 bases outside the gene matches. The TCR originated in a man in his fifties or sixties with acute or convalescent COVID-19. Sample: peripheral blood. This chain connects TRBV29-1 to TRBJ1-5, with 7 bases that match TRBD1. The CDR3 spells CSVEGKGASQPQHF. CDR3 coding DNA: TGCAGCGTTGAAGGAAAGGGGGCAAGCCAGCCCCAGCATTTT.